This T cell receptor beta chain derives from a study of T cell responses to AZD1222 COVID-19 vaccine. Across the whole study: Analysis merged second doses at about 4 or about 12 weeks. Study-level results: Unmutated variant regions are reportedly targeted by nearly half of spike-specific TCRs. CD4 TCRs associated with vaccination spanned spike, dominating at 160-218 and 743-854.

Trimming removed 3 bases from V and 6 bases from J; junction bases left unmatched: 17. Germline V gene lookup returns CDR1 SGHRS and CDR2 YFSETQ. CDR3 size: 18 residues. Clones were read by immunoSEQ multiplex PCR, and TCRdb kept only the in-frame ones, dropping some. The top ten clones hold approximately 9.6% of a sample with 95,000 to 130,000 clones, 70% to 90% of them seen once. Concerning this clone: The antigen remains unidentified.

V gene TRBV5-1 combines with J gene TRBJ2-3, with 9 nucleotides matching TRBD2. The sequence came from an adult in good health. The sample was peripheral blood, taken on day 0 of AZD1222 vaccination. The CDR3 coding sequence is TGCGCCAGCAGCTGGGGCTCTAGCGGGGCTCCACTCGCGGATACGCAGTATTTT. Its translation is CASSWGSSGAPLADTQYF.